This T cell receptor (beta chain) is drawn from a study of blood T cell repertoires in COVID-19. Clinical histories supplied by participants themselves formed the basis of cohort assignment. Sequenced by immunoSEQ multiplex PCR; TCRdb stores in-frame clones only, minus some. The repertoire holds fewer than 500,000 clones, with roughly 87% as singletons. This CDR3 spans 13 amino acids. V lost 4 bases to trimming and J lost 5 bases, with 11 bases between them. CDR1 and CDR2 (germline): LGHDT, YNNKEL (reference sequence). The sample consisted of PBMCs or T cells enriched from blood (not recorded which). The chain links TRBV3-1 (or the pseudogene TRBV3-2) to TRBJ1-1; D is ambiguous. This receptor was obtained from a woman aged 18 to 35 who had recovered from COVID-19. The CDR3 DNA reads TGTGCCAGCAGCCCGAGAGAGAGAACTGAAGCTTTCTTT. It codes for CASSPRERTEAFF.